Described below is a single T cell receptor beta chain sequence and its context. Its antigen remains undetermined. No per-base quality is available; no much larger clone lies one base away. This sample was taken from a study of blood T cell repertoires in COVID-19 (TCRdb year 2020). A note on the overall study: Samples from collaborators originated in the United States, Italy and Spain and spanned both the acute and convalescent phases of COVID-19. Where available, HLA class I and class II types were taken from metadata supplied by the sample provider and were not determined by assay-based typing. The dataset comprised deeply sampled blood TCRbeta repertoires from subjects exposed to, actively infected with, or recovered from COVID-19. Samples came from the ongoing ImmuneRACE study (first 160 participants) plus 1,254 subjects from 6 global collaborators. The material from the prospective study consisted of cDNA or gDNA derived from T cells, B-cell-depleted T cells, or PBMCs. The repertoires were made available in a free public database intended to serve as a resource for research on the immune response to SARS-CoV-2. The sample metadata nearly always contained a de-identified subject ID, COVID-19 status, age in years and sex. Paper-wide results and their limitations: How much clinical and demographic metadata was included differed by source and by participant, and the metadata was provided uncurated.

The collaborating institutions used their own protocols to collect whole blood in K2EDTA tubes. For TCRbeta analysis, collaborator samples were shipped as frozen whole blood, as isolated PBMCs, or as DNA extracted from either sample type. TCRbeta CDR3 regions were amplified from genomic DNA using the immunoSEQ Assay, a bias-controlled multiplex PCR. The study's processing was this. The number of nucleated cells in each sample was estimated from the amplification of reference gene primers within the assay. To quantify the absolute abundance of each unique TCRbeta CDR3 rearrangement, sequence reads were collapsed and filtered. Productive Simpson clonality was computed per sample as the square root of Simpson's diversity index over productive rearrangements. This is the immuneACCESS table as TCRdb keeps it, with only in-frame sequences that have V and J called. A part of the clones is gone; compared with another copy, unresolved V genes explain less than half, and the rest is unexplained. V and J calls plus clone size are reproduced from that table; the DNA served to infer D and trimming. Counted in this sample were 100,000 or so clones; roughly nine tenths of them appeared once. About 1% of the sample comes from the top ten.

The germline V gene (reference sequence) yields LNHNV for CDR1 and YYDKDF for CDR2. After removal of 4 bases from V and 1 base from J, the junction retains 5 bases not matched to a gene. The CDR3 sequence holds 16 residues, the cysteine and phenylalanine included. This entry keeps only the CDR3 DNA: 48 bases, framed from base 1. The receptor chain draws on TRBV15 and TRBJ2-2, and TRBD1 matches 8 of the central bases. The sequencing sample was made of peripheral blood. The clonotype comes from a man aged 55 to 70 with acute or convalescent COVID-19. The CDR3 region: CATSTNGTGNTGELFF. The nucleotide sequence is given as TGTGCCACCAGCACCAACGGGACAGGGAACACCGGGGAGCTGTTTTTT.